This T cell receptor beta chain was observed in a study of blood T cells in healthy people across ages. Study-level results: It was not known whether donors were CMV positive (a possible confounder of expanded clonotype changes). Investigators viewed diversity estimates from one million T cells as underestimates, the study reported.

Concerning this clonotype: What it binds is not known.

The germline V and J ends were trimmed by 0 bases and 3 bases, with 12 bases remaining between them. The CDR3 length is 15 residues. Germline loops: CDR1 KGHSH, CDR2 LQKENI. Through a sample-barcoded 5' primer and a J-beta primer mix, a second PCR was run for roughly 7 to 11 cycles. Tags on each cDNA molecule came from a template-switch adaptor with 12 random nucleotides. TCRdb recomputed calls from the 5' RACE reads with MiXCR, one row per CDR3 protein. Of under 2,000,000 distinct CDR3 sequences listed, roughly 52% are singletons. Sequenced input: blood. The rearrangement links TRBV18 to TRBJ2-7; D not resolved. The sequence was obtained from a woman aged 40 to 50 in good health. The CDR3, as DNA: TGTGCCAGCTCACCACCCCGGTCAGGTCTCTACGAGCAGTACTTC. Its translation: CASSPPRSGLYEQYF.